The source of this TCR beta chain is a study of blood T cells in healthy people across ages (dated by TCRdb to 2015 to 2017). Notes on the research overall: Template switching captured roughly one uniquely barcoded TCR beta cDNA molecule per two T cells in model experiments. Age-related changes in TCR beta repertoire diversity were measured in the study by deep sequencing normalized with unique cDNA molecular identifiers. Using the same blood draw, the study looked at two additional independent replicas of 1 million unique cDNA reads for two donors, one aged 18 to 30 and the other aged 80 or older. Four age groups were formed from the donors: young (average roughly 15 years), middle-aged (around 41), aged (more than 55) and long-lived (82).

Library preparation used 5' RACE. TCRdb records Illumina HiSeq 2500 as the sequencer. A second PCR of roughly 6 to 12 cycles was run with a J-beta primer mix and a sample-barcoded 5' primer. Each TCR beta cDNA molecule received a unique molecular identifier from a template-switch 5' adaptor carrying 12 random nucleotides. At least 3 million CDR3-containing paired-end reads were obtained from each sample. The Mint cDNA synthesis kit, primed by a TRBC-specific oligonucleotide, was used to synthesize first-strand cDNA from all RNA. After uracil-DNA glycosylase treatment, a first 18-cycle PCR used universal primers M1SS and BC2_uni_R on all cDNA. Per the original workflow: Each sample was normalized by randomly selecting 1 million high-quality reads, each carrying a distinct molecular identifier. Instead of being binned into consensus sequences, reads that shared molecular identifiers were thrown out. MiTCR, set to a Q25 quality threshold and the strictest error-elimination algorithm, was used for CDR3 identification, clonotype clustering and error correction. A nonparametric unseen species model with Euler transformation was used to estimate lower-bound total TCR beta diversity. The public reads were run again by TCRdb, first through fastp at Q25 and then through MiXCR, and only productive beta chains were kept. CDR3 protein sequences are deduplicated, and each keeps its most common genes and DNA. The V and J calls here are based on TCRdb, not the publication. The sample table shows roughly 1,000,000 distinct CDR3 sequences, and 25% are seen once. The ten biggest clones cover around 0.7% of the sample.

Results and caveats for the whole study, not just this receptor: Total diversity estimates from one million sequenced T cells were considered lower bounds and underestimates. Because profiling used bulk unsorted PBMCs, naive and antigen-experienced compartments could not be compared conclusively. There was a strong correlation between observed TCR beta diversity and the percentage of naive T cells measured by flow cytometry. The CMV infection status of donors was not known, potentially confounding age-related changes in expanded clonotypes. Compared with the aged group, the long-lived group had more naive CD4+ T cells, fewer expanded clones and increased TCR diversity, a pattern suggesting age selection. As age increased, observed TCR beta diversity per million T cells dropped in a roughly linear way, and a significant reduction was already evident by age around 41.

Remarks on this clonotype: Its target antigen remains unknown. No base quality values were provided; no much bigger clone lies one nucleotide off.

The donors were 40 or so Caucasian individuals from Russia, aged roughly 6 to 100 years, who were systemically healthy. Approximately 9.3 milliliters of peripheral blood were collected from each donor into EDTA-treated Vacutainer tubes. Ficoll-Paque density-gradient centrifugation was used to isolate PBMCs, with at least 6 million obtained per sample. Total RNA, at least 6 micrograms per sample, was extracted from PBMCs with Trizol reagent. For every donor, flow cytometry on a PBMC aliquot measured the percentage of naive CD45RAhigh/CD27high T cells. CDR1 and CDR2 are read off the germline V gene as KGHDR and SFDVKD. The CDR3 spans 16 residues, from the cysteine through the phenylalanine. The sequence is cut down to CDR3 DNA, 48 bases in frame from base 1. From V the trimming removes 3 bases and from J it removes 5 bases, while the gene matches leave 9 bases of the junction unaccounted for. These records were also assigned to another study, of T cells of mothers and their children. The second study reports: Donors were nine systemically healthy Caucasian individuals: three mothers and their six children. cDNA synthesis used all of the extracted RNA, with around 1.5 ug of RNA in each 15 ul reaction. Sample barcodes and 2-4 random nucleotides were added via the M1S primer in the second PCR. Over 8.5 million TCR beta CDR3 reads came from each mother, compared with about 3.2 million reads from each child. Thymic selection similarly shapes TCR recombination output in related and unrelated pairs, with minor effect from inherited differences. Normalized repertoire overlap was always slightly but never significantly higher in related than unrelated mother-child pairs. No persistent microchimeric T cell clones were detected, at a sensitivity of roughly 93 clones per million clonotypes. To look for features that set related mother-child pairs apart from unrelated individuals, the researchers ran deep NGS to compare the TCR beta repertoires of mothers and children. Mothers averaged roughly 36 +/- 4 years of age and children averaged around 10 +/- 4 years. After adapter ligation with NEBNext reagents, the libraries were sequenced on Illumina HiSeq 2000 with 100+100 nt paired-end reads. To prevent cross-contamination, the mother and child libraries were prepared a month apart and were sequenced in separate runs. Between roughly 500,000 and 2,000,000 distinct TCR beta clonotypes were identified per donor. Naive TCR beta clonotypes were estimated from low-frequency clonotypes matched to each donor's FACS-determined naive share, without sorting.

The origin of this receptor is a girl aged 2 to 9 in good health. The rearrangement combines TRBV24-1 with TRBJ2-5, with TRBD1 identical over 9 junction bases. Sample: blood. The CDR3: CATSDLAVDRGETQYF. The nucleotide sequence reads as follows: TGTGCCACCAGTGATCTTGCGGTGGACAGGGGTGAGACCCAGTACTTC.